This T cell receptor (beta chain) was captured in a study of PD-L1 blockade in urothelial cancer. About the research overall: Blood samples had a median of 141,255 T cells, 75,000 to 90,000 unique TCRs, and clonality approximately 0.08.

The V end was cut by 7 bases, the J end by 7 bases, with 20 bases between. This CDR3 region has 14 residues. Germline V CDR1 and CDR2: SQVTM, ANQGSEA. Time point defined: peripheral blood 6 weeks after treatment start. TCR analog templates of synthetic origin were spiked into each PCR. Clones were read by immunoSEQ multiplex PCR, and TCRdb kept only the in-frame ones, dropping some. Of under 25,000 clones in the sample, 82% were seen once. The clonotype originates from a man aged 70 or older with urothelial cancer. Sample: PBMCs, taken around atezolizumab (anti-PD-L1) treatment. The rearrangement links TRBV29-1 to TRBJ2-1; D is perhaps TRBD2 (7 bases). In DNA, the CDR3 is TGCAGCGCTGCTTTAACGGGGGGCGGGAATGAGCAGTTCTTC. Translation gives CSAALTGGGNEQFF.